This T cell receptor (beta chain) was recovered during a study of T cell changes during pregnancy in multiple sclerosis. Sequencing was performed with immunoSEQ multiplex PCR; in TCRdb, only in-frame clones are kept and a portion is missing. This repertoire shows 60,000 to 85,000 clones, 91% found once; its top ten account for about 2.1%. The ends were cut back, 1 base at V and 3 bases at J, with 15 bases in the middle. Germline-derived CDR1 and CDR2 are SGHVS and FQNEAQ. There are 16 residues in the CDR3. The origin of this receptor is a female donor with multiple sclerosis, enrolled in a pregnancy study. The chain uses TRBV7-8 and TRBJ1-1, with a tentative D call TRBD1 (6 bases). The sample in question was peripheral blood, obtained in the first trimester of pregnancy. The CDR3 is CASSLDVGGAYTEAFF. CDR3 nucleotide sequence: TGTGCCAGCAGCTTAGATGTAGGGGGGGCCTACACTGAAGCTTTCTTT.